This T cell receptor (beta chain) derives from a study of Graves' ophthalmopathy and Graves' hyperthyroidism. The CDR3 has 16 amino acids. CDR1 and CDR2 from the germline V gene are SEHNR and FQNEAQ (reference sequence). V shed 3 bases, J shed 2 bases, and the junction held 7 bases outside the gene matches. RNA transcripts were the template, and TCR beta CDR3 regions were amplified from them. An opening RT-PCR round employed HTBI primers and preceded a second-round multiplex PCR. TCRdb fed the multiplex PCR reads into MiXCR, producing one record per CDR3 protein. The sample consists of hundreds of thousands of distinct CDR3 sequences, 40% of them appearing once. No donor had other autoimmune disease, uncontrolled infection, pregnancy or lactation. PBMCs were obtained from 10 ml of fresh peripheral blood. Study conclusions and caveats: Appearing in blood as well were most expanded thyroid clonotypes above 0.001 frequency. Ophthalmopathy progression cases were predicted by the model with 60% to 71% sensitivity and 72.22% specificity.

This clonotype was detected a few times. Its antigen is as yet unknown. This receptor was taken from an adult man with Graves' ophthalmopathy. The sequencing input was peripheral blood. The rearrangement links TRBV7-9 to TRBJ1-3, with 7 bases identical to TRBD1. CDR3 loop: CASSLGHGTAGNTIYF. CDR3 coding DNA: TGTGCCAGCAGCTTGGGCCATGGGACAGCTGGAAACACCATATATTTT.